Listed below are T cell receptor beta chains from one sample, sequenced in a study of blood T cell repertoires in COVID-19. The assay was immunoSEQ multiplex PCR, and TCRdb's table has in-frame clones only and misses some. In the table there are approximately 360,000 clones, 90% of which are singletons. Material for sequencing was peripheral blood. Receptors were obtained from a man aged 18 to 29 with active or convalescent COVID-19. Each CDR3 is given with its conserved first and last residue. The order of the fields is J gene, CDR3 length, V gene, CDR3 protein.

j_call: TRBJ2-3
cdr3_length: 13
v_call: TRBV5-6
cdr3_aa: CASSFWTGDTQYF

j_call: TRBJ2-7
cdr3_length: 14
v_call: TRBV7-6
cdr3_aa: CASSLGRSRYEQYF

j_call: TRBJ2-7
cdr3_length: 15
v_call: TRBV5-1
cdr3_aa: CASRVGGAGNYEQYF

j_call: TRBJ2-7
cdr3_length: 12
v_call: TRBV6-6
cdr3_aa: CASNLGGSEQYF

j_call: TRBJ1-2
cdr3_length: 16
v_call: TRBV7-2
cdr3_aa: CASSLRLAGISYGYTF

j_call: TRBJ1-3
cdr3_length: 15
v_call: TRBV27
cdr3_aa: CASSLGRGSGNTIYF

j_call: TRBJ2-3
cdr3_length: 14
v_call: TRBV2
cdr3_aa: CASKTSGSTDTQYF

j_call: TRBJ1-1
cdr3_length: 13
v_call: TRBV24-1
cdr3_aa: CATSEGGNTEAFF

j_call: TRBJ2-5
cdr3_length: 14
v_call: TRBV2
cdr3_aa: CASSEGRGLETQYF

j_call: TRBJ1-2
cdr3_length: 13
v_call: TRBV7-2
cdr3_aa: CASSFGQTLGYTF

j_call: TRBJ2-3
cdr3_length: 12
v_call: TRBV18
cdr3_aa: CASSPQTDTQYF

j_call: TRBJ1-5
cdr3_length: 16
v_call: TRBV27
cdr3_aa: CASRYPQDRGRQPQHF

j_call: TRBJ2-7
cdr3_length: 19
v_call: TRBV4-3
cdr3_aa: CASSPATSGRLGNSYEQYF

j_call: TRBJ1-6
cdr3_length: 16
v_call: TRBV3-1/TRBV3-2
cdr3_aa: CASSPRDRVSNSPLHF

j_call: TRBJ2-5
cdr3_length: 12
v_call: TRBV29-1
cdr3_aa: CSVEPLFQTQYF

j_call: TRBJ2-7
cdr3_length: 14
v_call: TRBV7-9
cdr3_aa: CASTPGTSGYEQYF

j_call: TRBJ1-6
cdr3_length: 15
v_call: TRBV4-3
cdr3_aa: CASSQAGQGGSPLHF

j_call: TRBJ1-4
cdr3_length: 17
v_call: TRBV2
cdr3_aa: CASRLLGASGTNEKLFF

j_call: TRBJ1-5
cdr3_length: 16
v_call: TRBV19
cdr3_aa: CASSNDRESSNQPQHF

j_call: TRBJ2-1
cdr3_length: 15
v_call: TRBV5-1
cdr3_aa: CASSPASGLYNEQFF

j_call: TRBJ1-1
cdr3_length: 18
v_call: TRBV10-3
cdr3_aa: CAISVNPVSGGSNTEAFF

j_call: TRBJ1-6
cdr3_length: 15
v_call: TRBV27
cdr3_aa: CASSSGEGYNSPLHF

j_call: TRBJ2-7
cdr3_length: 18
v_call: TRBV21-1
cdr3_aa: CASSKPCLVAGGPYEQYF

j_call: TRBJ2-3
cdr3_length: 16
v_call: TRBV3-1/TRBV3-2
cdr3_aa: CASSQDKRLAGNTQYF

j_call: TRBJ2-5
cdr3_length: 15
v_call: TRBV7-7
cdr3_aa: CASSAGDYPQETQYF

j_call: TRBJ1-2
cdr3_length: 13
v_call: TRBV23-1
cdr3_aa: CASSSQGALGYTF

j_call: TRBJ2-2
cdr3_length: 17
v_call: TRBV7-7
cdr3_aa: CASSPPGGSGITGELFF

j_call: TRBJ2-1
cdr3_length: 12
v_call: TRBV7-2
cdr3_aa: CASTRGRNEQFF

j_call: TRBJ1-5
cdr3_length: 16
v_call: TRBV4-2
cdr3_aa: CASSHDPGVSNQPQHF

j_call: TRBJ2-3
cdr3_length: 16
v_call: TRBV28
cdr3_aa: CASSSEVGGSTDTQYF

j_call: TRBJ2-7
cdr3_length: 13
v_call: TRBV7-2
cdr3_aa: CASSLATLGEQYF

j_call: TRBJ2-1
cdr3_length: 14
v_call: TRBV19
cdr3_aa: CASSILAGYNEQFF

j_call: TRBJ2-7
cdr3_length: 14
v_call: TRBV9
cdr3_aa: CASSEGLAGYEQYF

j_call: TRBJ2-5
cdr3_length: 15
v_call: TRBV4-3
cdr3_aa: CASSQDRGWRETQYF

j_call: TRBJ1-5
cdr3_length: 15
v_call: TRBV4-3
cdr3_aa: CASSPSWSSNQPQHF

j_call: TRBJ2-2
cdr3_length: 12
v_call: TRBV5-1
cdr3_aa: CASSLNTGELFF

j_call: TRBJ1-2
cdr3_length: 13
v_call: TRBV7-3
cdr3_aa: CASSSPGGRGYTF

j_call: TRBJ1-5
cdr3_length: 11
v_call: TRBV28
cdr3_aa: CASVRGLSQHF

j_call: TRBJ2-7
cdr3_length: 14
v_call: TRBV7-2
cdr3_aa: CASSAVQGDYEQYF

j_call: TRBJ2-2
cdr3_length: 14
v_call: TRBV5-5
cdr3_aa: CASSPGQNTGELFF

j_call: TRBJ1-2
cdr3_length: 14
v_call: TRBV6-5
cdr3_aa: CASTRTGGNYGYTF

j_call: TRBJ1-5
cdr3_length: 18
v_call: TRBV6-2/TRBV6-3
cdr3_aa: CASSAGTGPSYSNQPQHF